Below are 3 T cell receptor beta chains sequenced from a single sample in a study of blood T cell repertoires in COVID-19. Assay: immunoSEQ multiplex PCR; the TCRdb copy retains only in-frame clones and omits some. The repertoire holds approximately 190,000 clones, with around 83% as singletons. Sequencing used peripheral blood. The receptor source for this set is a woman in her 40s with acute or convalescent COVID-19.

V and J are TRBV4-1 and TRBJ2-7, with no clear D. V lost 1 base to trimming and J lost 7 bases, with 11 bases between them. The CDR3 loop spans 13 amino acids. Germline-derived CDR1 and CDR2 are MGHRA and YSYEKL. The CDR3 loop reads CASSQGSSEEQYF. The DNA of the CDR3 is TGCGCCAGCAGCCAAGGTAGTTCGGAGGAGCAGTACTTC.

The rearrangement uses TRBV7-9 and TRBJ1-6; D is perhaps TRBD1 (5 bases). CDR1 is SEHNR, CDR2 FQNEAQ, per germline (reference sequence). Between the trimmed V and J ends, which lost 1 base and 8 bases, there was a span of 12 bases. CDR3 length: 15 residues. The DNA for the CDR3 is TGTGCCAGCAGCTTAGGGTTAACACAGGATTCACCCCTCCACTTT. This codes for CASSLGLTQDSPLHF. Supplemented by reference TRBV7-9 and TRBJ1-6, the full variable domain reads DTGVSQNPRHKITKRGQNVTFRCDPISEHNRLYWYRQTLGQGPEFLTYFQNEAQLEKSRLLSDRFSAERPKGSFSTLEIQRTEQGDSAMYLCASSLGLTQDSPLHFGNGTRLTVT.

The chain couples TRBV27 to TRBJ2-2; D gene uncertain. The CDR3 is 13 amino acids. V lost 6 bases to trimming and J lost 5 bases, with 10 bases between them. CDR1 and CDR2 from the germline V gene are MNHEY and SMNVEV (reference sequence). In nucleotides, the CDR3 is TGTGCCAGCAGAGTCAGGCAAACCGGGGAGCTGTTTTTT. This sequence encodes CASRVRQTGELFF.